Each of the 10 T cell receptor beta chains below was sequenced from the same sample in a study of human T cells and chemical hapten exposure. TCRdb reprocessed the RACE reads via MiXCR and lists one record per CDR3 protein. The table has some 330,000 distinct CDR3 sequences, about 5% seen once. The time point was: pre-sensitization, week 0. The treatment denotes: therapeutic diphenylcyclopropenone sensitization with weekly scalp DPC. Sequencing used whole blood, obtained in connection with sensitization to the hapten diphenylcyclopropenone (DPC). These receptors were obtained from a young woman with alopecia areata. Some clones in this sample may be carry-over from other donors' samples.

This clonotype was seen a handful of times. The rearrangement links TRBV20-1 to TRBJ2-7; 11 bases agree with TRBD1. There are 14 residues in the CDR3. Trimming at V came to 0 bases and at J to 12 bases, leaving 10 bases not matched to a gene. Germline V gives CDR1 DFQATT, CDR2 SNEGSKA (reference sequence). The CDR3 bases are TGCAGTGCTAGAGATCCCGGGACAGGGGGTCGGAGGTACTTC. Translating it yields CSARDPGTGGRRYF.

The chain uses TRBV6-2 or TRBV6-3 and TRBJ2-1, with 8 bases that match TRBD1. The CDR3 runs to 15 residues. Looked up from germline, CDR1 is MNHEY and CDR2 is SVGEGT. Unmatched junction bases numbered 7, after V lost 7 bases and J lost 2 bases. In DNA form, the CDR3 reads TGTGCCAGCACTGACAGGGGCTCTACCTACAATGAGCAGTTCTTC. Its protein is CASTDRGSTYNEQFF.

The chain links TRBV20-1 to TRBJ2-3, with D maybe TRBD1 (5 bases). V was cut by 5 bases and J by 8 bases, with 11 bases left in between. The CDR3 extends over 11 amino acids. Germline V gene sequence: CDR1 DFQATT, CDR2 SNEGSKA (reference sequence). The CDR3 nucleotides are TGCAGTGCTGGGGCTCCAGGTACGCAGTATTTT. Translating it yields CSAGAPGTQYF.

This clonotype was counted only a few times. CDR3 residues: CASRPAPATGVEQFF. The CDR3 nucleotides are TGTGCCAGCAGACCCGCCCCAGCCACCGGGGTCGAGCAGTTCTTC. V is TRBV7-2 and J is TRBJ2-1; D is possibly TRBD2 (5 bases). The CDR3 totals 15 residues. Trimming removed 6 bases at V and 10 bases at J, with 22 bases between. From germline, CDR1 is SGHTA and CDR2 FQGNSA.

This clonotype has at least ten counts. The chain links TRBV4-3 to TRBJ2-2; 8 bases fit TRBD1. Germline assignment: CDR1 LGHNA and CDR2 YSLEER. The CDR3 runs 13 residues. With V trimmed by 1 base and J by 9 bases, 1 base remained unmatched. The CDR3 sequence: CASSQGTGWELFF. The CDR3 bases are TGCGCCAGCAGCCAAGGGACAGGGTGGGAGCTGTTTTTT.

This rearrangement joins TRBV7-2 to TRBJ2-3; D is ambiguous. V was cut by 6 bases and J by 5 bases, with 15 bases left in between. The CDR3 consists of 14 residues. Germline V gene sequence: CDR1 SGHTA, CDR2 FQGNSA. This CDR3 reads CASSLAPTGDTQYF. Written as DNA, the CDR3 is TGTGCCAGCAGTTTGGCCCCTACGGGAGATACGCAGTATTTT.

The table lists this clonotype with many counts. This chain links TRBV6-5 with TRBJ1-5, with no clear D. CDR3 length: 14 residues. V lost 5 bases and J lost 0, with 8 bases in between. Germline-derived CDR1 and CDR2 are MNHEY and SVGAGI. CDR3 sequence (DNA): TGTGCCAGCAGTGAGCAGTATAGCAATCAGCCCCAGCATTTT. Translating it yields CASSEQYSNQPQHF.

The rearrangement uses TRBV11-1 and TRBJ2-3; 7 bases are a match to TRBD1. In germline, CDR1 is SGHAT, CDR2 FQDESV (reference sequence). J lost 4 bases, V lost 5 bases, and 12 bases had no gene match. This CDR3 is 16 amino acids long. CDR3: CASSGQTTGRSDTQYF. The CDR3 DNA reads as TGTGCCAGCAGCGGGCAGACGACAGGGCGATCAGATACGCAGTATTTT. The whole variable domain, remainder taken from reference TRBV11-1 and TRBJ2-3, is EAEVAQSPRYKITEKSQAVAFWCDPISGHATLYWYRQILGQGPELLVQFQDESVVDDSQLPKDRFSAERLKGVDSTLKIQPAELGDSAMYLCASSGQTTGRSDTQYFGPGTRLTVL.

This clonotype was picked up a small number of times. The gene calls are TRBV19 and TRBJ2-6; 7 nucleotides align to TRBD1. CDR1 is LNHDA, CDR2 SQIVND, per germline (reference sequence). J lost 0 bases, V lost 6 bases, and 11 bases had no gene match. CDR3 length: 18 amino acids. Here the CDR3 reads CASRDNRGSPSGANVLTF. The CDR3 DNA is TGTGCCAGTAGGGATAACAGGGGAAGCCCCTCTGGGGCCAACGTCCTGACTTTC.

The genes are TRBV12-5 and TRBJ1-2; maybe TRBD1 (5 bases). The CDR3 runs 15 residues. V lost 5 bases, J lost 5 bases, and 18 bases lay in between. Germline V gene data show CDR1 as LGHNT and CDR2 as FRNRAP. CDR3 region: CASGPSGVGGYGYTF. The CDR3 DNA reads as TGTGCTAGTGGTCCCTCGGGAGTGGGGGGTTATGGCTACACCTTC.